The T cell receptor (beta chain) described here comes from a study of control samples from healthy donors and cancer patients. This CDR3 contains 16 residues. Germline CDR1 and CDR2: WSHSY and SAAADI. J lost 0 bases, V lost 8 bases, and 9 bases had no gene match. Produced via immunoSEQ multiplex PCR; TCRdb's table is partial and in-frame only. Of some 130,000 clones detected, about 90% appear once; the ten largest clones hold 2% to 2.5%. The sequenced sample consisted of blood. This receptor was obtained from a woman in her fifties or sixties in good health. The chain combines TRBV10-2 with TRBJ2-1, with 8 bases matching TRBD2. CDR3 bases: TGCGCCAGCCAAATAGCGGGGACACCCTCCTACAATGAGCAGTTCTTC. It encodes CASQIAGTPSYNEQFF.